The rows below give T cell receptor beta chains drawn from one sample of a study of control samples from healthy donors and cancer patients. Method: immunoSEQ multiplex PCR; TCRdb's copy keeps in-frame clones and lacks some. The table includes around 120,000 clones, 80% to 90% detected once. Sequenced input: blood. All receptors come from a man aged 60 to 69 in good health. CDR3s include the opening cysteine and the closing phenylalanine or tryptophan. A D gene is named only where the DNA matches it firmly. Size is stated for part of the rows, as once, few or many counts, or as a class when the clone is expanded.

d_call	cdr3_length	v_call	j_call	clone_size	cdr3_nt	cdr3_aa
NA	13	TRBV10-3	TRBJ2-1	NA	TGTGCCATCAGTGACCCCAACTACAATGAGCAGTTCTTC	CAISDPNYNEQFF
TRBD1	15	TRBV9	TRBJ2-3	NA	TGTGCCAGCAGCGTAGGGGACAGCCGCACAGATACGCAGTATTTT	CASSVGDSRTDTQYF
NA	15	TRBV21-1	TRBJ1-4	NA	TGTGCCAAAAACGGGGGACAGGGGGGAGGTGGAAAACTGTTTTTT	CAKNGGQGGGGKLFF
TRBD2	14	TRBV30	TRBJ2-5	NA	TGTGCCTGGAGTGTTAGCGGGGGGCGAGAGACCCAGTACTTC	CAWSVSGGRETQYF
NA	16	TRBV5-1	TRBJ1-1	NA	TGCGCCAGCATGTCAGGGGAGGTCGGCATACCCACTGAAGCTTTCTTT	CASMSGEVGIPTEAFF
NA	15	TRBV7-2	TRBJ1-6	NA	TGTGCCAGCAGCTTAGCGGGTCTCTATAATTCACCCCTCCACTTT	CASSLAGLYNSPLHF
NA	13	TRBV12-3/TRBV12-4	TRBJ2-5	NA	TGTGCCAGCAGTTTAGGGTGGGGGGAGACCCAGTACTTC	CASSLGWGETQYF
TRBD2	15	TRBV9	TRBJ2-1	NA	TGTGCCAGCAGCTCATCGCGGGGGGGCGGCTATGAGCAGTTCTTC	CASSSSRGGGYEQFF
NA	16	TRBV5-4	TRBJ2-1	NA	TGTGCCAGCAGCCGGGACTCTTACTCCTCCTACAATGAGCAGTTCTTC	CASSRDSYSSYNEQFF
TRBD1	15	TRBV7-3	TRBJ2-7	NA	TGTGCCAGCAGACCCCCGGGACAGGGGTCCTACGAGCAGTACTTC	CASRPPGQGSYEQYF
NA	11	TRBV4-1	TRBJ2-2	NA	TGCGCCAGCAGCCTCACCGGGGAGCTGTTTTTT	CASSLTGELFF
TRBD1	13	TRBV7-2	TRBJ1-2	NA	TGTGCCAGCAGCTGGGACAGCTCCTATGGCTACACCTTC	CASSWDSSYGYTF
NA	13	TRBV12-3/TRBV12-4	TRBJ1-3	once	TGTGCCAGCAGGAGCTTCTCTGGAAACACCATATATTTT	CASRSFSGNTIYF
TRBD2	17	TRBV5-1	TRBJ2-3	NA	TGCGCCAGCAGAGTTGTTTCTAGCGGGGCCGGGACAGATACGCAGTATTTT	CASRVVSSGAGTDTQYF
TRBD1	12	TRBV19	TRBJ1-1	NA	TGTGCCACCAACACAGGGGTCACTGAAGCTTTCTTT	CATNTGVTEAFF
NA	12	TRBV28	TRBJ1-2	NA	TGTGCCAGCAGCCGACAGACGGATGGCTACACCTTC	CASSRQTDGYTF
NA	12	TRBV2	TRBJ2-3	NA	TGTGCCAGCAGTGAAGAAGTACGTACGCAGTATTTT	CASSEEVRTQYF
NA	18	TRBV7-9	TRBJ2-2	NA	TGTGCCAGCAGCTCCACCCAATGGGGCGGGGAGAACACCGGGGAGCTGTTTTTT	CASSSTQWGGENTGELFF
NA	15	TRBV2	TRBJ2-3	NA	TGTGCCAGCATCCTTTCCGGGGGATTCACAGATACGCAGTATTTT	CASILSGGFTDTQYF
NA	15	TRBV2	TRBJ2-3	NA	TGTGCCAGCAGTGGAACTAGCCCGAGCACAGATACGCAGTATTTT	CASSGTSPSTDTQYF
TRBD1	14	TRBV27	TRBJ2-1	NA	TGTGCCAGCAGTTTAGGACAGGGATGGGGTGAGCAGTTCTTC	CASSLGQGWGEQFF
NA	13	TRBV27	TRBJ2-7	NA	TGTGCCAGCAGGCAGGGAGCGTCCTACGAGCAGTACTTC	CASRQGASYEQYF
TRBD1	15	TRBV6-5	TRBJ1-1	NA	TGTGCCAGCAGCGGCCAACAGGGGGCGAACACTGAAGCTTTCTTT	CASSGQQGANTEAFF
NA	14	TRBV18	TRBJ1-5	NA	TGTGCCAGCTCACCATCAGAATTGAATCAGCCCCAGCATTTT	CASSPSELNQPQHF
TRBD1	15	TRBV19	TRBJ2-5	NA	TGTGCCAGTAGTATGAACGGACAGGGGGGAGAGACCCAGTACTTC	CASSMNGQGGETQYF
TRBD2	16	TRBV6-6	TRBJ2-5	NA	TGTGCCAGCACCGGGACTAGCGGGATATCCCCAGAGACCCAGTACTTC	CASTGTSGISPETQYF
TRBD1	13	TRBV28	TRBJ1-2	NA	TGTGCCAGCAGTGAAACAGGGGGCTATGGCTACACCTTC	CASSETGGYGYTF
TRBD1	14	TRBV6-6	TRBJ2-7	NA	TGTGCCACCGGACGGGACAGGGTGGCCTACGAGCAGTACTTC	CATGRDRVAYEQYF
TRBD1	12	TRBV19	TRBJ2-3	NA	TGTGCCAGTAGTTCTGACAGGGCGACGCAGTATTTT	CASSSDRATQYF
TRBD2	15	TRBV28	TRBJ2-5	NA	TGTGCCAGCAGTGATAGCGGGGGGGCCGGAGAGACCCAGTACTTC	CASSDSGGAGETQYF
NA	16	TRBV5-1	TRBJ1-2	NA	TGCGCCAGCAGCTTGGAACCTCGGGGCAGGCAGGGTGGCTACACCTTC	CASSLEPRGRQGGYTF
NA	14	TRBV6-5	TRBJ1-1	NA	TGTGCCAGCCGTTTGCAACACGGACAGACTGAAGCTTTCTTT	CASRLQHGQTEAFF
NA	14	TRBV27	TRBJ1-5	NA	TGTGCCAGCAGTATCCGGGACACCAATCAGCCCCAGCATTTT	CASSIRDTNQPQHF
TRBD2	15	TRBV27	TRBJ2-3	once	TGTGCCAGCAGCCCCCCGGGGGGGATCACAGATACGCAGTATTTT	CASSPPGGITDTQYF
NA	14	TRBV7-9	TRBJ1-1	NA	TGTGCCAGCAGCTTATTGTCAGGTAACACTGAAGCTTTCTTT	CASSLLSGNTEAFF